This is a list of T cell receptor beta chains from one sample in a study of T cell repertoires in cytomegalovirus infection. TCRdb re-analysed the reads in MiXCR, keeping a single row per CDR3 protein. Among 300,000 or so distinct CDR3 sequences listed, around 25% were seen once. These TCRs are of unknown antigen specificity. The sample was cultured PBMCs, taken from culture after CMV antigen stimulation. The receptors stem from a human donor in good health (CMV status not recorded). Some clones in this sample may be carry-over from other donors' samples. Both conserved end residues are part of each CDR3. A D gene is named only where the DNA matches it firmly. Some rows have no size entry. The others give once, few or many, or a class for an expanded clone.

clone_size: few; v_call: TRBV20-1; j_call: TRBJ2-1; d_call: TRBD2; cdr3_nt: TGCAGTGCCCCACTAGCGGGGGACGGTGAGCAGTTCTTC; cdr3_aa: CSAPLAGDGEQFF
clone_size: many; v_call: TRBV7-2; j_call: TRBJ1-1; d_call: -; cdr3_nt: TGTGCCAGCAGCTTAGCTTGGACTTTGAACACTGAAGCTTTCTTT; cdr3_aa: CASSLAWTLNTEAFF
clone_size: -; v_call: TRBV29-1; j_call: TRBJ2-1; d_call: -; cdr3_nt: TGCAGCGTTGATAGACTGACCTACAATGAGCAGTTCTTC; cdr3_aa: CSVDRLTYNEQFF
clone_size: -; v_call: TRBV20-1; j_call: TRBJ2-5; d_call: -; cdr3_nt: TGCAGTGCTAGAAGGAGTAGCTTGGAGACCCAGTACTTC; cdr3_aa: CSARRSSLETQYF
clone_size: -; v_call: TRBV27; j_call: TRBJ2-4; d_call: TRBD2; cdr3_nt: TGTGCCAGCAGTTTCAGCGGGAGGGGAAACATTCAGTACTTC; cdr3_aa: CASSFSGRGNIQYF
clone_size: -; v_call: TRBV7-2; j_call: TRBJ1-5; d_call: -; cdr3_nt: TGTGCCAGCAGCTTAGATTTCAGTCAGCCCCAGCATTTT; cdr3_aa: CASSLDFSQPQHF
clone_size: -; v_call: TRBV19; j_call: TRBJ2-2; d_call: TRBD2; cdr3_nt: TGTGCCAGTAGTATGAGCGGGACGAACACCGGGGAGCTGTTTTTT; cdr3_aa: CASSMSGTNTGELFF
clone_size: -; v_call: TRBV5-4; j_call: TRBJ1-4; d_call: -; cdr3_nt: TGTGCCAGCAGCTTGGGAGACTATACAACTAATGAAAAACTGTTTTTT; cdr3_aa: CASSLGDYTTNEKLFF
clone_size: few; v_call: TRBV6-2/TRBV6-3; j_call: TRBJ2-7; d_call: TRBD1; cdr3_nt: TGTGCCAGCAGTTACTCGGACAGGACCCGAGAGCAGTACTTC; cdr3_aa: CASSYSDRTREQYF
clone_size: -; v_call: TRBV30; j_call: TRBJ2-1; d_call: -; cdr3_nt: TGTGCCGGTAGCGTAGGGAATGAGCAGTTCTTC; cdr3_aa: CAGSVGNEQFF
clone_size: -; v_call: TRBV24-1; j_call: TRBJ2-1; d_call: TRBD1; cdr3_nt: TGTGCCACCAGGGGCGGGACAGGCGGGATGGTTGAGCAGTTCTTC; cdr3_aa: CATRGGTGGMVEQFF
clone_size: -; v_call: TRBV29-1; j_call: TRBJ2-2; d_call: TRBD1; cdr3_nt: TGCAGCGTGGGGACAGGTCGGGGCGGGGAGCTGTTTTTT; cdr3_aa: CSVGTGRGGELFF
clone_size: many; v_call: TRBV6-1; j_call: TRBJ1-6; d_call: -; cdr3_nt: TGTGCCAGCAGACCTGTTTTGGACCCCCAGTCACCCCTCCACTTT; cdr3_aa: CASRPVLDPQSPLHF
clone_size: -; v_call: TRBV20-1; j_call: TRBJ2-1; d_call: -; cdr3_nt: TGCAGTGCTAGGATAGCTAGGGGAGACAATGAGCAGTTCTTC; cdr3_aa: CSARIARGDNEQFF
clone_size: few; v_call: TRBV7-9; j_call: TRBJ2-1; d_call: TRBD2; cdr3_nt: TGTGCCACGGGACTAGCGGGAGGCAATGAGCAGTTCTTC; cdr3_aa: CATGLAGGNEQFF
clone_size: -; v_call: TRBV6-2/TRBV6-3; j_call: TRBJ2-3; d_call: TRBD2; cdr3_nt: TGTGCCAGCAGTTACAGCGTGGGGGGGACGGATAGCACAGATACGCAGTATTTT; cdr3_aa: CASSYSVGGTDSTDTQYF
clone_size: -; v_call: TRBV10-3; j_call: TRBJ1-2; d_call: TRBD1; cdr3_nt: TGTGCCATCAGTGAGGGACAGGGGGCCTGGTATGGCTACACCTTC; cdr3_aa: CAISEGQGAWYGYTF
clone_size: -; v_call: TRBV19; j_call: TRBJ2-6; d_call: -; cdr3_nt: TGTGCCAGTAGCAATTCTCGGGCTGGGGCCAACGTCCTGACTTTC; cdr3_aa: CASSNSRAGANVLTF
clone_size: -; v_call: TRBV12-3/TRBV12-4; j_call: TRBJ1-6; d_call: -; cdr3_nt: TGTGCCAGCAGCGGGACCAGGACACCCCTCCACTTT; cdr3_aa: CASSGTRTPLHF
clone_size: many; v_call: TRBV7-2; j_call: TRBJ2-1; d_call: TRBD2; cdr3_nt: TGTGCCAGCAGCTTAGGGCCTAGCGGGAGGGATGAGCAGTTCTTC; cdr3_aa: CASSLGPSGRDEQFF
clone_size: few; v_call: TRBV27; j_call: TRBJ1-2; d_call: -; cdr3_nt: TGTGCCAGCAGTTTACAGGGAGGCTATGGCTACACCTTC; cdr3_aa: CASSLQGGYGYTF
clone_size: once; v_call: TRBV7-2; j_call: TRBJ2-1; d_call: -; cdr3_nt: TGTGCCAGCAGCTTAGCTCTTTTGCGGAAGCCCCTTTACAATGAGCAGTTCTTC; cdr3_aa: CASSLALLRKPLYNEQFF
clone_size: many; v_call: TRBV2; j_call: TRBJ2-5; d_call: TRBD2; cdr3_nt: TGTGCCAGCAAACTAGCGGGAGCTACAAAGACCCAGTACTTC; cdr3_aa: CASKLAGATKTQYF
clone_size: once; v_call: TRBV20-1; j_call: TRBJ2-5; d_call: TRBD2; cdr3_nt: TGCAGTGCTAGCGGGAGGCAAGAGACCCAGTACTTC; cdr3_aa: CSASGRQETQYF
clone_size: -; v_call: TRBV19; j_call: TRBJ2-1; d_call: TRBD2; cdr3_nt: TGTGCCAGTAGTATAAGTGGCGGGAGTTGGAATGAGCAGTTCTTC; cdr3_aa: CASSISGGSWNEQFF
clone_size: many; v_call: TRBV7-9; j_call: TRBJ2-5; d_call: -; cdr3_nt: TGTGCCAGCAGCCTTAGGACAGTTGACCAAGAGACCCAGTACTTC; cdr3_aa: CASSLRTVDQETQYF
clone_size: many; v_call: TRBV11-2; j_call: TRBJ1-1; d_call: TRBD1; cdr3_nt: TGTGCCAGCCTCCGTCGCGCCCCGCCGTCGGACAGGGGCGGCTATGGCACTGAAGCTTTCTTT; cdr3_aa: CASLRRAPPSDRGGYGTEAFF
clone_size: -; v_call: TRBV6-6; j_call: TRBJ1-1; d_call: -; cdr3_nt: TGTGCCAGCAGTTGGGGACGGAAGAACACTGAAGCTTTCTTT; cdr3_aa: CASSWGRKNTEAFF
clone_size: -; v_call: TRBV18; j_call: TRBJ1-2; d_call: -; cdr3_nt: TGTGCCAGCTCACCAGAGGAGACAGCCTACACCTTC; cdr3_aa: CASSPEETAYTF
clone_size: many; v_call: TRBV7-2; j_call: TRBJ2-6; d_call: -; cdr3_nt: TGTGCCAGCAGCTCCCCTCCGGGACGCCCTTCCTTAGGGGCCAACGTCCTGACTTTC; cdr3_aa: CASSSPPGRPSLGANVLTF
clone_size: once; v_call: TRBV6-6; j_call: TRBJ2-3; d_call: TRBD1; cdr3_nt: TGTGCCAGCAGTTACTCGGACAGGGATACGCAGTATTTT; cdr3_aa: CASSYSDRDTQYF
clone_size: -; v_call: TRBV7-2; j_call: TRBJ2-3; d_call: TRBD2; cdr3_nt: TGTGCCAGCAGCCCAGGGGCGGGAGGGGTCGATACGCAGTATTTT; cdr3_aa: CASSPGAGGVDTQYF
clone_size: many; v_call: TRBV12-3/TRBV12-4; j_call: TRBJ1-1; d_call: -; cdr3_nt: TGTGCCAGCAGTTTGGGGTCCGGGGGCCTCACTGAAGCTTTCTTT; cdr3_aa: CASSLGSGGLTEAFF
clone_size: many; v_call: TRBV7-2; j_call: TRBJ2-1; d_call: -; cdr3_nt: TGTGCCAGCAGCTTGGGGGAGCACTACAATGAGCAGTTCTTC; cdr3_aa: CASSLGEHYNEQFF
clone_size: few; v_call: TRBV28; j_call: TRBJ2-1; d_call: TRBD2; cdr3_nt: TGTGCCAGCAGTTTAGCGGGAGGGATCTATGAGCAGTTCTTC; cdr3_aa: CASSLAGGIYEQFF
clone_size: -; v_call: TRBV5-6; j_call: TRBJ2-5; d_call: -; cdr3_nt: TGTGCCAGCAGCTTGGCTAGACGTCATATCCAAGAGACCCAGTACTTC; cdr3_aa: CASSLARRHIQETQYF
clone_size: -; v_call: TRBV30; j_call: TRBJ2-6; d_call: -; cdr3_nt: TGTGCCTGGAGTGTATGGGGGGTTTTCAGCCAGTTCCTCTCTGGGGCCAACGTCCTGACTTTC; cdr3_aa: CAWSVWGVFSQFLSGANVLTF